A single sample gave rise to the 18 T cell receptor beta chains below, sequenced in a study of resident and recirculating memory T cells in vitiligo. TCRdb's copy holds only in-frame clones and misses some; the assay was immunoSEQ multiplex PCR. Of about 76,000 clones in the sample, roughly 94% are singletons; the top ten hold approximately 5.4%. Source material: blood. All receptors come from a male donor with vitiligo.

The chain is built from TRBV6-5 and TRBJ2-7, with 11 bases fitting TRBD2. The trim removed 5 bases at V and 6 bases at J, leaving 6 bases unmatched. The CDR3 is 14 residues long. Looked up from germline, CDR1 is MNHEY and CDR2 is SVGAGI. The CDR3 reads CASSALAGEGEQYF. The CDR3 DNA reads TGTGCCAGCAGTGCACTAGCGGGAGAAGGCGAGCAGTACTTC.

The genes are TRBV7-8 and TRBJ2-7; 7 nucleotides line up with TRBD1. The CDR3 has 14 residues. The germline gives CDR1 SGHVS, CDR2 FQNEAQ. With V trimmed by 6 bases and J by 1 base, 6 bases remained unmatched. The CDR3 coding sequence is TGTGCCAGCAGACCCCGGGACAGATCCTACGAGCAGTACTTC. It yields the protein CASRPRDRSYEQYF.

The CDR3: CASSSPGNQPQHF. CDR3 nucleotide sequence: TGTGCCAGCAGCTCCCCCGGGAATCAGCCCCAGCATTTT. The chain recombines TRBV7-3 with TRBJ1-5; no clear D. Trimming took off 4 bases at V and 4 bases at J, with 8 bases between the two ends. This CDR3 spans 13 amino acids. In germline, CDR1 is SGHTA, CDR2 FQGTGA.

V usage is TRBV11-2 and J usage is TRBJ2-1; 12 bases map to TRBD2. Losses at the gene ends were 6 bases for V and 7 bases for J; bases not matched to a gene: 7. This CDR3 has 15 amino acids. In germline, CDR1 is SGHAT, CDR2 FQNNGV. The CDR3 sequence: CASRGLAGRINEQFF. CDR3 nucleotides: TGTGCCAGCAGAGGACTAGCGGGAAGGATTAATGAGCAGTTCTTC.

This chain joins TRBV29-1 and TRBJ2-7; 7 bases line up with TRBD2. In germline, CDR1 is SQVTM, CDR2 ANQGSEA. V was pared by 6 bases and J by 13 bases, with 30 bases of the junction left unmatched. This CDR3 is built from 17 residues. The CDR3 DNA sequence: TGCAGCGTGGGAGGGGTACCAGGGACCTCCATTTCCTACCAACCTTACTTC. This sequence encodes CSVGGVPGTSISYQPYF.

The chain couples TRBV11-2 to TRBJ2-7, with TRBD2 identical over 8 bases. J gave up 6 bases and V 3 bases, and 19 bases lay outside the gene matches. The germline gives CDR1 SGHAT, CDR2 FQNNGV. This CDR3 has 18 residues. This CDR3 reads CASSFFPRPGTRGTEQYF. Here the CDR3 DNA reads TGTGCCAGCAGCTTTTTTCCGAGGCCCGGGACTAGGGGTACCGAGCAGTACTTC.

CDR3 nucleotide sequence: TGTGCCAGCAGTTTTGAGGGGAGGGGAGATACGCAGTATTTT. Encoded protein: CASSFEGRGDTQYF. The V call is TRBV28, the J call TRBJ2-3; the match to TRBD2 covers 7 bases. J lost 5 bases, V lost 3 bases, and 5 bases had no gene match. The CDR3 covers 14 residues. The germline CDR1 and CDR2 sequences are MDHEN and SYDVKM.

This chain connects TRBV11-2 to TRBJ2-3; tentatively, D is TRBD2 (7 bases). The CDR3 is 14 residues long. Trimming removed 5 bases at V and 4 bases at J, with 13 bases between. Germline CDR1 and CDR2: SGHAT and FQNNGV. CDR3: CASSPWGGPDTQYF. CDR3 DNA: TGTGCCAGCAGCCCCTGGGGGGGGCCAGATACGCAGTATTTT. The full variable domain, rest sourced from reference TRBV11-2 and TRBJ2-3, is EAGVAQSPRYKIIEKRQSVAFWCNPISGHATLYWYQQILGQGPKLLIQFQNNGVVDDSQLPKDRFSAERLKGVDSTLKIQPAKLEDSAVYLCASSPWGGPDTQYFGPGTRLTVL.

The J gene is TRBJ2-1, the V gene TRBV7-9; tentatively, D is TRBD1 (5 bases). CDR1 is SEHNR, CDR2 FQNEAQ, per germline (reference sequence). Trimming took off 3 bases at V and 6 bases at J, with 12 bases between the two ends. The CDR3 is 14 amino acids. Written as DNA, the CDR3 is TGTGCCAGCAGCTTTTTGACAGATCTCAATGAGCAGTTCTTC. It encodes CASSFLTDLNEQFF.

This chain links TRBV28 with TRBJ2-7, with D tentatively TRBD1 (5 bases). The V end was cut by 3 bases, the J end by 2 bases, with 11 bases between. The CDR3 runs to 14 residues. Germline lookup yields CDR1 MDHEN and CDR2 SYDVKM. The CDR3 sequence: CASSFIGRAYEQYF. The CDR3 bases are TGTGCCAGCAGTTTTATAGGCAGGGCCTACGAGCAGTACTTC.

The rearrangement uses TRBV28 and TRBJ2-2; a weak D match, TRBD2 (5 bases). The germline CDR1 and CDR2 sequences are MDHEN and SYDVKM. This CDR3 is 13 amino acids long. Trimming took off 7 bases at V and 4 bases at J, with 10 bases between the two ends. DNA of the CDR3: TGTGCCAGCACTAGCCAGTTCACCGGGGAGCTGTTTTTT. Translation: CASTSQFTGELFF.

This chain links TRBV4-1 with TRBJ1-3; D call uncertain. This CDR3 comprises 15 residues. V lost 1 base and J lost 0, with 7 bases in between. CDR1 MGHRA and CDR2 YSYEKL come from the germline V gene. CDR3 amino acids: CASSQVYSSGNTIYF. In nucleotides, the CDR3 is TGCGCCAGCAGCCAAGTTTACAGCTCTGGAAACACCATATATTTT.

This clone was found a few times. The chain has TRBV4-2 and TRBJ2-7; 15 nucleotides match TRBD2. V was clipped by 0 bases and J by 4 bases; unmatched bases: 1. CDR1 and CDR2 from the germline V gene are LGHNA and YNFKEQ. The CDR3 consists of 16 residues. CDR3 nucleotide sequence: TGTGCCAGCAGCCAAGATGGACTAGCGGGAGGGTACGAGCAGTACTTC. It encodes CASSQDGLAGGYEQYF.

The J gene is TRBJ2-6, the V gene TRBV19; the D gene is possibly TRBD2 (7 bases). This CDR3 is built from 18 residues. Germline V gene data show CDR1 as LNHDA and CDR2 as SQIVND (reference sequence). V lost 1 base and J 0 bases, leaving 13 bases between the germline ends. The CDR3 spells CASSIARGGSSGANVLTF. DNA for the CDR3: TGTGCCAGTAGTATAGCTAGGGGGGGTAGCTCTGGGGCCAACGTCCTGACTTTC. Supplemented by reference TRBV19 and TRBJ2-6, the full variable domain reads DGGITQSPKYLFRKEGQNVTLSCEQNLNHDAMYWYRQDPGQGLRLIYYSQIVNDFQKGDIAEGYSVSREKKESFPLTVTSAQKNPTAFYLCASSIARGGSSGANVLTFGAGSRLTVL.

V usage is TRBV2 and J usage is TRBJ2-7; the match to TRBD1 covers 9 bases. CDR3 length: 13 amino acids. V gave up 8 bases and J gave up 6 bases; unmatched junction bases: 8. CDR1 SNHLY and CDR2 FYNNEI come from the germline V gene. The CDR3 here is CASRDREGFEQYF. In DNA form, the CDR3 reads TGTGCCAGCCGGGACAGGGAGGGCTTCGAGCAGTACTTC.

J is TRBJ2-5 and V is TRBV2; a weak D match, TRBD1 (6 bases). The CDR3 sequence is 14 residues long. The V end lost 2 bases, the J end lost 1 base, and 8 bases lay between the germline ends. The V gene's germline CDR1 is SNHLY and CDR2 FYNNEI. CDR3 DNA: TGTGCCAGCAGTGAATGGACAGCCCAAGAGACCCAGTACTTC. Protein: CASSEWTAQETQYF.

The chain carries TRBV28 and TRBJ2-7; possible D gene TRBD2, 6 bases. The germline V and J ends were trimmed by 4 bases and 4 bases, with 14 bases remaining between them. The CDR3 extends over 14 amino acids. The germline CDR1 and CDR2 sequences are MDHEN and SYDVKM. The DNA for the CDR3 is TGTGCCAGCAGTTCGACCGGGACTCCGTACGAGCAGTACTTC. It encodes CASSSTGTPYEQYF. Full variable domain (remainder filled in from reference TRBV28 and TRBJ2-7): DVKVTQSSRYLVKRTGEKVFLECVQDMDHENMFWYRQDPGLGLRLIYFSYDVKMKEKGDIPEGYSVSREKKERFSLILESASTNQTSMYLCASSSTGTPYEQYFGPGTRLTVT.

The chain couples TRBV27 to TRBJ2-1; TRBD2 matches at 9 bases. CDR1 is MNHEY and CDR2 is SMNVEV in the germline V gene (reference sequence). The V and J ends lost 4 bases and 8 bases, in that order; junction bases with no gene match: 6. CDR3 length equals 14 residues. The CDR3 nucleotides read TGTGCCAGCAGTTCGGACCAGCGGGGGGATGAGCAGTTCTTC. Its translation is CASSSDQRGDEQFF.